The sequence of this T cell receptor (beta chain) was determined in a study of cytomegalovirus exposure and HLA in healthy donors. On this clone itself: Its specificity is unknown.

The protocol was immunoSEQ multiplex PCR, while the TCRdb copy is restricted to in-frame clones and leaves out a portion. The data show around 150,000 clones, with just over 90% seen just once and 0.55% to 0.8% held by the top ten. Germline CDR1 is MDHEN and CDR2 is SYDVKM. The CDR3 runs to 14 residues. J gave up 0 bases and V 6 bases, and 1 base lay outside the gene matches. Points from the study as a whole: Investigators reported about 160 TCR beta chains as tied to cytomegalovirus. Whilst most TCR sequences proved rare, a subset of public TCRs occurred across many donors. Confirmation was obtained in vitro that three CMV-associated chains are specific for CMV antigens.

The sequencing sample was made of PBMCs. The V and J genes are TRBV28 and TRBJ2-2; TRBD1 matches at 7 bases. The clonotype was recovered from a man younger than 35 in good health and CMV-seronegative. The chain's CDR3 is CASSQGANTGELFF. The CDR3 DNA follows: TGTGCCAGCAGCCAGGGGGCGAACACCGGGGAGCTGTTTTTT.